This T cell receptor beta chain stems from a study of cytotoxic CD8 clonotypes in ibrutinib-treated CLL. Whole-study context: The patients comprised roughly 10 relapsed/refractory and some 15 treatment-naive cases, some 17 IGHV unmutated.

The CDR3 is made up of 11 amino acids. V was cut by 6 bases and J by 8 bases, with 13 bases left in between. Germline loops: CDR1 DFQATT, CDR2 SNEGSKA (reference sequence). Generated by immunoSEQ multiplex PCR, the TCRdb table keeps only in-frame clones and is missing some. Of approximately 130,000 clones listed, around 80% are singletons. The chain links TRBV20-1 to TRBJ1-2, with D possibly being TRBD1 (5 bases). The sequence was obtained from a human donor with chronic lymphocytic leukemia. Sequencing used PBMCs, obtained after 24 months of ibrutinib treatment. CDR3 in amino acids: CSATTARGYTF. The CDR3 DNA sequence: TGCAGTGCCACGACAGCCCGGGGCTACACCTTC.